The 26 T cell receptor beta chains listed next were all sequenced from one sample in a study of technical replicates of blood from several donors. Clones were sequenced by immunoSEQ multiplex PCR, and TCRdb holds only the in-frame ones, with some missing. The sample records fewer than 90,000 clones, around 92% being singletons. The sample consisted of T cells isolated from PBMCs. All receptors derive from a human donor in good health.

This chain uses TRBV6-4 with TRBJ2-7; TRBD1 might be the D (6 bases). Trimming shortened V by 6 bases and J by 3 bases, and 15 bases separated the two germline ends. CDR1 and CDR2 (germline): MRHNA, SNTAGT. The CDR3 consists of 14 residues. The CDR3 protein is CASSGTGSGYEQYF. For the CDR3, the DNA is TGTGCCAGCAGCGGTACAGGGTCTGGCTACGAGCAGTACTTC.

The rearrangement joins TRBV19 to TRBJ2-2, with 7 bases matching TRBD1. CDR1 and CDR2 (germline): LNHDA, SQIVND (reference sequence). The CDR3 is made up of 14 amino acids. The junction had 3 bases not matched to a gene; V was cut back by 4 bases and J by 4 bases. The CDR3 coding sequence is TGTGCCAGTAGTACACAGGGGTTCACCGGGGAGCTGTTTTTT. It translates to CASSTQGFTGELFF.

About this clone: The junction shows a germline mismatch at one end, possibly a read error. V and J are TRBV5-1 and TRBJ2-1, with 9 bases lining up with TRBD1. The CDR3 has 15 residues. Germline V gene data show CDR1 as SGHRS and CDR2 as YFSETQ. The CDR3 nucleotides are TGCGCCAGCAGTTTGGGACAGGGCTCCTACAATGAGCAGTTCTTC. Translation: CASSLGQGSYNEQFF. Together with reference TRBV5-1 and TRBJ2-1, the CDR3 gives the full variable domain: KAGVTQTPRYLIKTRGQQVTLSCSPISGHRSVSWYQQTPGQGLQFLFEYFSETQRNKGNFPGRFSGRQFSNSRSEMNVSTLELGDSALYLCASSLGQGSYNEQFFGPGTRLTVL.

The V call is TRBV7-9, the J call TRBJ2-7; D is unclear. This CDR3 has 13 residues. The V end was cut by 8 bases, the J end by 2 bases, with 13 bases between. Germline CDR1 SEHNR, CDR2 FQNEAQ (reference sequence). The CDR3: CASHPELTYEQYF. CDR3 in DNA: TGTGCCAGCCACCCGGAGCTGACCTACGAGCAGTACTTC.

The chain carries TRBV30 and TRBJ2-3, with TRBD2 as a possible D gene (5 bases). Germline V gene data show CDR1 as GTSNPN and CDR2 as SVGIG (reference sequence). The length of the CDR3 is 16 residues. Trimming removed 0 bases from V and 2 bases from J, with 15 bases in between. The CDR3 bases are TGTGCCTGGAGTGTACCCCATCGGACTGACACAGATACGCAGTATTTT. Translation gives CAWSVPHRTDTDTQYF.

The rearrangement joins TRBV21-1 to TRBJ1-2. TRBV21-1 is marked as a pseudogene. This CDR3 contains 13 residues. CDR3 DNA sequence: TGTGCCAGCAGCAGGCTAGCGCACTATGGCTACACCTTC. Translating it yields CASSRLAHYGYTF.

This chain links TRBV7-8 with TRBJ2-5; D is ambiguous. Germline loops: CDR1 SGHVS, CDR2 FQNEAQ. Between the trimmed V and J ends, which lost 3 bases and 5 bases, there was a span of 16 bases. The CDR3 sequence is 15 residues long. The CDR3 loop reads CASSLYRGVGETQYF. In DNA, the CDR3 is TGTGCCAGCAGCTTGTATCGTGGCGTCGGGGAGACCCAGTACTTC.

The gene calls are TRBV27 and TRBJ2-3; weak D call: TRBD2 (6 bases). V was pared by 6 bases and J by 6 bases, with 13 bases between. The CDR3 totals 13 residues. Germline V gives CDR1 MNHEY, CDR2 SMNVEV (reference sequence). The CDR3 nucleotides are TGTGCCAGCAGCCCCCTGGGAGGTGATACGCAGTATTTT. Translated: CASSPLGGDTQYF.

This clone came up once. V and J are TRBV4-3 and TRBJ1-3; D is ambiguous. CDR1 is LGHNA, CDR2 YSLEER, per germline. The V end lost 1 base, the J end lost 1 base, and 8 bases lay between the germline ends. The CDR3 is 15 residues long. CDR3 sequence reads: CASSQGTGSGNTIYF. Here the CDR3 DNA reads TGCGCCAGCAGCCAAGGGACTGGATCTGGAAACACCATATATTTT.

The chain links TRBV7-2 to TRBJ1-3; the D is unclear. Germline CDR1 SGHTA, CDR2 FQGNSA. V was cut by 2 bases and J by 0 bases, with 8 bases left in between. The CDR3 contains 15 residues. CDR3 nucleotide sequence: TGTGCCAGCAGCTTAAGCCCTTTCTCTGGAAACACCATATATTTT. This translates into CASSLSPFSGNTIYF.

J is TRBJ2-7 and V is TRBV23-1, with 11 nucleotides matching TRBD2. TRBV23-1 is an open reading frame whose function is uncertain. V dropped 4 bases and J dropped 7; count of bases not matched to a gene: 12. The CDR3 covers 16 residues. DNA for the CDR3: TGCGCCAGCAGTCCGCGGAAACGGCTAGCGGGAGGAGAGCAGTACTTC. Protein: CASSPRKRLAGGEQYF.

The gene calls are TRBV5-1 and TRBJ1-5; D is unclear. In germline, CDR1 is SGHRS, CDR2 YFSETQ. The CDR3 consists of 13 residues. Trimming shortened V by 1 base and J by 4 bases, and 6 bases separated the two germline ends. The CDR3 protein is CASSLYSNQPQHF. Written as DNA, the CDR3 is TGCGCCAGCAGCTTGTACTCGAATCAGCCCCAGCATTTT.

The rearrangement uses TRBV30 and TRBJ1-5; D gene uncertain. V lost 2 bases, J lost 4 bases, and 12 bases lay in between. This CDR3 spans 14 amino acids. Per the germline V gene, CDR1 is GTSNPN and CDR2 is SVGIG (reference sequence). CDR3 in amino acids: CAWSPETQNQPQHF. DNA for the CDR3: TGTGCCTGGAGTCCGGAGACCCAGAATCAGCCCCAGCATTTT. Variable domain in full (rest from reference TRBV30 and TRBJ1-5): SQTIHQWPATLVQPVGSPLSLECTVEGTSNPNLYWYRQAAGRGLQLLFYSVGIGQISSEVPQNLSASRPQDRQFILSSKKLLLSDSGFYLCAWSPETQNQPQHFGDGTRLSIL.

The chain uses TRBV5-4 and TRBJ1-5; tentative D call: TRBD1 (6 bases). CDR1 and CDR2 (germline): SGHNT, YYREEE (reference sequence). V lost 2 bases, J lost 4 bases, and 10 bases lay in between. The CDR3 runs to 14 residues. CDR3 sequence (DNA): TGTGCCAGCAGCTTTCAGGGACAAAATCAGCCCCAGCATTTT. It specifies CASSFQGQNQPQHF.

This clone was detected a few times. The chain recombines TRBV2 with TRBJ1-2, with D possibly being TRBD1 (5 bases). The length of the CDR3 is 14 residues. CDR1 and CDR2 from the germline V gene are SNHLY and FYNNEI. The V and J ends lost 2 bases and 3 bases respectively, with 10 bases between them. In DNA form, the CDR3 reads TGTGCCAGCAGTGAACGGGCCAGGGACTATGGCTACACCTTC. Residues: CASSERARDYGYTF.

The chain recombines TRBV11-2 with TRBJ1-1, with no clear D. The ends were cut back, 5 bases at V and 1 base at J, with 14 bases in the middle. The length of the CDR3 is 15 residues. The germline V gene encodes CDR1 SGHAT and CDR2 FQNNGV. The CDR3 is CASSPWANGNTEAFF. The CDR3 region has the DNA TGTGCCAGCAGCCCGTGGGCCAACGGGAACACTGAAGCTTTCTTT.

In DNA form, the CDR3 reads TGTGCCACCAGCAATGCGGGAGTCGCCTACGAGCAGTACTTC. Residues: CATSNAGVAYEQYF. The chain links TRBV15 to TRBJ2-7; TRBD2 aligns across 7 bases. Trimming at V came to 4 bases and at J to 2 bases, leaving 5 bases not matched to a gene. CDR3 length: 14 amino acids. Germline loops: CDR1 LNHNV, CDR2 YYDKDF (reference sequence).

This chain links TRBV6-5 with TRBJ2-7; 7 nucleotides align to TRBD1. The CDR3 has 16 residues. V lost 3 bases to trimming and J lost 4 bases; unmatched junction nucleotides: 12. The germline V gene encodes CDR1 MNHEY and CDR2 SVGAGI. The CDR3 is CASSYTEGDRYYEQYF. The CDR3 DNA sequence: TGTGCCAGCAGTTATACCGAAGGGGACAGATATTACGAGCAGTACTTC.

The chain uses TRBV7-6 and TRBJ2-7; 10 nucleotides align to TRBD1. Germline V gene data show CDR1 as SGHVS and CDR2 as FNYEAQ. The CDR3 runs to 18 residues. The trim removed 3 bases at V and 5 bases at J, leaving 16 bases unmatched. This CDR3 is CASSLVPSGGTGANEQYF. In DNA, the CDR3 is TGTGCCAGCAGCTTGGTCCCCTCAGGAGGGACAGGGGCTAACGAGCAGTACTTC.

CDR3 nucleotides: TGTGCCAGCAGCCTTTGGCGTTCTACAGGGCCGAACACTGAAGCTTTCTTT. This sequence encodes CASSLWRSTGPNTEAFF. The chain combines TRBV9 with TRBJ1-1, with D perhaps matching TRBD1 (6 bases). Between the trimmed V and J ends, which lost 4 bases and 1 base, there was a span of 20 bases. Per germline, CDR1 SGDLS and CDR2 YYNGEE. The CDR3 is made up of 17 amino acids.

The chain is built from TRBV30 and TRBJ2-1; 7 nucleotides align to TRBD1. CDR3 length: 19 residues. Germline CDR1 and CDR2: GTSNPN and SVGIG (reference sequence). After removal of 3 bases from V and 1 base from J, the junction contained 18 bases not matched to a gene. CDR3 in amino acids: CAWSPLRGLNLGSYNEQFF. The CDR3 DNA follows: TGTGCCTGGAGCCCTCTTAGGGGGCTGAATCTTGGGTCCTACAATGAGCAGTTCTTC.

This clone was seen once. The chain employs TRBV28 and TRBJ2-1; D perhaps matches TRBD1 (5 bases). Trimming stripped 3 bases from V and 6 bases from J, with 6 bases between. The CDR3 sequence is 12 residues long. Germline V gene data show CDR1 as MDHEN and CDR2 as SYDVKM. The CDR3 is CASSFRGNEQFF. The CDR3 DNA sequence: TGTGCCAGCAGTTTTAGGGGCAATGAGCAGTTCTTC.

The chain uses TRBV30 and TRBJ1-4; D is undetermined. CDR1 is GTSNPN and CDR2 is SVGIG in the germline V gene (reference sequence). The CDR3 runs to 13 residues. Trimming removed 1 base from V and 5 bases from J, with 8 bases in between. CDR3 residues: CAWSAGFNEKLFF. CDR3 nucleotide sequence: TGTGCCTGGAGTGCTGGCTTCAATGAAAAACTGTTTTTT.

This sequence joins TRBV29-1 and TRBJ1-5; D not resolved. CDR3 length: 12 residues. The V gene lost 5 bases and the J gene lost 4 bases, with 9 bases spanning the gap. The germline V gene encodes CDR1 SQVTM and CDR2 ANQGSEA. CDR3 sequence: CSVSYGNQPQHF. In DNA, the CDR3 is TGCAGCGTTTCGTACGGGAATCAGCCCCAGCATTTT.

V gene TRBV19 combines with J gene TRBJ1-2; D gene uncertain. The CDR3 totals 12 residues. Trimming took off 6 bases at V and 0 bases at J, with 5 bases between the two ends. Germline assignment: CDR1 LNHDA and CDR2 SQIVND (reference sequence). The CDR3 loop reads CASRSPNYGYTF. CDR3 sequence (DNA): TGTGCCAGTAGGAGCCCTAACTATGGCTACACCTTC.

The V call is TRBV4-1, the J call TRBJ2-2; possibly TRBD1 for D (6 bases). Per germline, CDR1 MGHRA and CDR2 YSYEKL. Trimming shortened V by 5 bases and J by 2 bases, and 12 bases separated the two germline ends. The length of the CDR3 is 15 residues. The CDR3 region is CASSLGALNTGELFF. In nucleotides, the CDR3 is TGCGCCAGCAGCTTGGGGGCCCTAAACACCGGGGAGCTGTTTTTT.